What follows are 11 T cell receptor beta chains derived from one specimen sequenced in a study of T cells in Graves' hyperthyroidism and ophthalmopathy. TCR beta CDR3 regions were amplified from RNA transcripts. A set of HTBI primers served as the primers for a first-round RT-PCR of the TCR CDR3. TCRdb redid the calling of the multiplex PCR reads with MiXCR, one entry per CDR3 protein. The top ten clones hold just over 55% of a sample with under 350,000 distinct CDR3 sequences, approximately 15% of them seen once. Sequencing was performed on blood. Every receptor here comes from a woman in her sixties or seventies with Graves' ophthalmopathy.

The J gene is TRBJ2-2, the V gene TRBV20-1; maybe TRBD1 (6 bases). The CDR3 totals 13 residues. V lost 8 bases and J lost 4, with 14 bases in between. The V gene's germline CDR1 is DFQATT and CDR2 SNEGSKA (reference sequence). The CDR3 loop is CSTYRDGTGELFF. The CDR3 DNA reads TGCAGTACCTACAGGGATGGCACCGGGGAGCTGTTTTTT.

This clonotype has ten or more counts. The chain is built from TRBV2 and TRBJ1-2; 8 positions agree with TRBD1. J gave up 6 bases and V 3 bases, and 3 bases lay outside the gene matches. The CDR3 spans 13 residues. CDR1 is SNHLY, CDR2 FYNNEI, per germline. The CDR3 DNA follows: TGTGCCAGCAGTGAGCAGGGGGCTGATGGCTACACCTTC. Encoded protein: CASSEQGADGYTF. Filled out from reference TRBV2 and TRBJ1-2, the complete variable domain reads EPEVTQTPSHQVTQMGQEVILRCVPISNHLYFYWYRQILGQKVEFLVSFYNNEISEKSEIFDDQFSVERPDGSNFTLKIRSTKLEDSAMYFCASSEQGADGYTFGSGTRLTVV.

CDR3 amino acids: CASSQGRLSREAFF. CDR3 DNA sequence: TGTGCCAGCAGCCAAGGTCGTCTCTCCCGGGAAGCTTTCTTT. The V call is TRBV4-2, the J call TRBJ1-1; D is undetermined. In germline, CDR1 is LGHNA, CDR2 YNFKEQ. This CDR3 comprises 14 residues. The V end lost 1 base, the J end lost 8 bases, and 14 bases lay between the germline ends.

There are many counts of this clonotype. This chain connects TRBV7-9 to TRBJ2-3, with D tentatively TRBD2 (5 bases). CDR1 and CDR2 (germline): SEHNR, FQNEAQ (reference sequence). The CDR3 is 14 residues long. Trimming removed 2 bases from V and 5 bases from J, with 11 bases in between. CDR3 DNA: TGTGCCAGCAGCTTAACCTCCGGGAAAGATACGCAGTATTTT. Encoded protein: CASSLTSGKDTQYF.

This clonotype has ten or more counts. This sequence joins TRBV18 and TRBJ1-5; a weak D match, TRBD1 (6 bases). The CDR3 sequence is 14 residues long. V was pared by 4 bases and J by 4 bases, with 11 bases between. The V gene's germline CDR1 is KGHSH and CDR2 LQKENI. CDR3 nucleotides: TGTGCCAGCTCACTCTGGACAGATAATCAGCCCCAGCATTTT. Protein product: CASSLWTDNQPQHF.

This clonotype was detected many times. The chain uses TRBV10-3 and TRBJ2-7, with D unresolved. CDR1 ENHRY and CDR2 SYGVKD come from the germline V gene. The CDR3 is 14 residues long. Deletions cut 0 bases from V and 6 bases from J, with 12 bases between. The CDR3 DNA reads as TGTGCCATCAGTGAGTCAGGTAGCTCCGCCGAGCAGTACTTC. This codes for CAISESGSSAEQYF.

This clonotype turned up a few times. J is TRBJ2-1 and V is TRBV10-3; 8 bases align to TRBD1. After removal of 3 bases from V and 6 bases from J, the junction contained 7 bases not matched to a gene. CDR3 length: 15 amino acids. Germline V gene lookup returns CDR1 ENHRY and CDR2 SYGVKD. CDR3 sequence: CAISEWQGASNEQFF. DNA of the CDR3: TGTGCCATCAGTGAATGGCAGGGGGCGAGCAATGAGCAGTTCTTC.

The chain is built from TRBV27 and TRBJ1-6; D uncertain. The CDR3 has 14 amino acids. In germline, CDR1 is MNHEY, CDR2 SMNVEV (reference sequence). Trimming shortened V by 3 bases and J by 7 bases, and 10 bases separated the two germline ends. CDR3 in DNA: TGTGCCAGCAGTTTGCGAGGAGGAAATTCACCCCTCCACTTT. Protein: CASSLRGGNSPLHF.

This clonotype was counted at least ten times. The V gene is TRBV2, the J gene TRBJ2-3, with 8 bases fitting TRBD2. CDR1 is SNHLY, CDR2 FYNNEI, per germline. V trimming: 5 bases; J trimming: 5 bases; junction bases outside the gene matches: 6. The CDR3 length is 14 residues. The CDR3 loop is CASSPGLGGDTQYF. The CDR3 coding sequence is TGTGCCAGCAGTCCGGGACTAGGGGGAGATACGCAGTATTTT.

The gene calls are TRBV4-2 and TRBJ2-2, with 10 positions matching TRBD2. V lost 5 bases to trimming and J lost 2 bases; unmatched junction nucleotides: 5. From germline, CDR1 is LGHNA and CDR2 YNFKEQ. There are 16 residues in the CDR3. CDR3 DNA sequence: TGTGCCAGCAGCATTCTAGCGGGGGCTAACACCGGGGAGCTGTTTTTT. Translated: CASSILAGANTGELFF.

The J gene is TRBJ2-1, the V gene TRBV5-4; a weak D match, TRBD2 (5 bases). The CDR3 totals 15 residues. Germline V lookup: CDR1 SGHNT, CDR2 YYREEE (reference sequence). Trimming shortened V by 6 bases and J by 5 bases, and 18 bases separated the two germline ends. The DNA for the CDR3 is TGTGCCAGCACTTCCAGGAGGTTGAGCGACAATGAGCAGTTCTTC. Translated, it gives CASTSRRLSDNEQFF.